This T cell receptor (beta chain) appears in the sequencing data of a study of graft-versus-host responses after intestinal transplantation. Study information: After anti-thymocyte globulin induction, recipients took tacrolimus and steroids for around three years.

This clone was found once. Antigen specificity is unknown. Broader study findings: Those patients showing graft-donor T cell macrochimerism displayed high graft-versus-host to host-versus-graft clonal ratios in allografts. There were GvH clones found in recipient marrow, and some of them appeared first in ileum or blood. An association linked early post-transplant HvG declines with peak circulating GvH clone levels.

Profiled with immunoSEQ multiplex PCR; TCRdb holds only in-frame clones, not every one. The top ten hold 0.23% of the sample, which has roughly 110,000 clones, roughly 92% seen once. The CDR3 contains 14 residues. V was pared by 6 bases and J by 3 bases, with 4 bases of the junction left unmatched. Germline CDR1 and CDR2: ENHRY and SYGVKD. The specimen comprised unstimulated CD4+ T cells sorted from spleen or lymph node cells, sampled before transplant. This receptor was identified in a human donor who was the organ donor for an intestinal transplant. The chain is built from TRBV10-3 and TRBJ1-5, with 8 bases matching TRBD1. The CDR3 nucleotides are TGTGCCATCAGGGCACAGGGGGACAATCAGCCCCAGCATTTT. Translated: CAIRAQGDNQPQHF.